The next 18 T cell receptor beta chains were all read from a single sample in a study of response to subunit inactivated influenza vaccine. Each CDR3 protein gets one entry after TCRdb re-called the RT-PCR reads with MiXCR. The data hold under 850,000 distinct CDR3 sequences, with under 20% observed a single time. The sample in question was PBMCs from blood, obtained more than 4 days after vaccination. These receptors all come from a middle-aged man who received an inactivated influenza vaccine.

This clonotype was counted only a few times. V and J are TRBV20-1 and TRBJ2-1, with D tentatively TRBD2 (6 bases). This CDR3 is 18 amino acids long. V was shortened by 0 bases and J by 0 bases, with 18 bases between the two germline ends. From germline, CDR1 is DFQATT and CDR2 SNEGSKA (reference sequence). The CDR3 is CSARDPIADGGSYNEQFF. CDR3 in DNA: TGCAGTGCTAGAGATCCGATTGCCGACGGGGGCTCCTACAATGAGCAGTTCTTC.

The chain has TRBV2 and TRBJ2-2; 11 bases match TRBD2. This CDR3 is built from 20 residues. V lost 4 bases, J lost 3 bases, and 16 bases stayed unmatched. Germline V gene sequence: CDR1 SNHLY, CDR2 FYNNEI. This CDR3 reads CASSGWLAGGRDPYTGELFF. CDR3 coding DNA: TGTGCCAGCAGTGGCTGGCTAGCGGGGGGCAGGGATCCCTACACCGGGGAGCTGTTTTTT.

This chain joins TRBV7-2 and TRBJ2-1; possible D gene TRBD1, 6 bases. Trimming removed 3 bases at V and 0 bases at J, with 12 bases between. The CDR3 runs to 16 residues. Germline assignment: CDR1 SGHTA and CDR2 FQGNSA. For the CDR3, the DNA is TGTGCCAGCAGCTTTTCCGGGACAAACTCCTACAATGAGCAGTTCTTC. This gives the protein CASSFSGTNSYNEQFF. Full variable domain (remainder filled in from reference TRBV7-2 and TRBJ2-1): GAGVSQSPSNKVTEKGKDVELRCDPISGHTALYWYRQSLGQGLEFLIYFQGNSAPDKSGLPSDRFSAERTGGSVSTLTIQRTQQEDSAVYLCASSFSGTNSYNEQFFGPGTRLTVL.

This clonotype has a handful of counts. This sequence joins TRBV5-1 and TRBJ1-1; D gene uncertain. The CDR3 has 16 residues. Between the trimmed V and J ends, which lost 0 bases and 2 bases, there was a span of 14 bases. Germline-derived CDR1 and CDR2 are SGHRS and YFSETQ. The CDR3 here is CASSLAGGGLNTEAFF. The DNA for the CDR3 is TGCGCCAGCAGCTTGGCCGGCGGAGGGCTTAACACTGAAGCTTTCTTT.

Comment on this clonotype: Sequence at one end of the junction differs from germline and may be a read error. The chain carries TRBV11-2 and TRBJ2-5, with D perhaps being TRBD1 or TRBD2 (6 bases each). The CDR3 spans 15 residues. Germline values: CDR1 SGHAT, CDR2 FQNNGV. The CDR3 DNA follows: TGTGCCAGCAGCCCTCCCCGGGCGGGACAAGGGACCCAGTACTTC. Its translation: CASSPPRAGQGTQYF.

As concerns this clonotype: The conserved phenylalanine or tryptophan is not found at the CDR3 terminus, so this likely reflects a read error. V and J are TRBV15 and TRBJ2-1, with TRBD2 matching over 7 bases. Looked up from germline, CDR1 is LNHNV and CDR2 is YYDKDF (reference sequence). The CDR3 is 15 residues long. V gave up 0 bases and J gave up 9 bases; unmatched junction bases: 8. The CDR3 spells CATSRDKGSGREQFL. The CDR3 DNA reads TGTGCCACCAGCAGAGATAAGGGTAGCGGGCGTGAGCAGTTCCTC.

There are a few counts of this clonotype. The chain is built from TRBV4-3 and TRBJ2-7, with a weak D call TRBD1 (5 bases). Germline CDR1 LGHNA, CDR2 YSLEER. The CDR3 contains 15 residues. The V gene lost 4 bases and the J gene lost 5 bases, with 18 bases spanning the gap. The DNA of the CDR3 is TGCGCCAGCAGCCGGGTGTGGCAGGGTGTCCACGAGCAGTACTTC. Protein product: CASSRVWQGVHEQYF.

This clonotype was counted ten times or more. The CDR3 sequence is CASSDRDRASYEQYF. CDR3 sequence (DNA): TGTGCCAGCAGTGACCGGGACAGGGCCTCCTACGAGCAGTACTTC. This chain joins TRBV12-3 or TRBV12-4 and TRBJ2-7; 9 nucleotides align to TRBD1. The CDR3 is 15 amino acids. V lost 5 bases to trimming and J lost 0 bases; unmatched junction nucleotides: 5.

This clonotype has only a few counts. The J gene is TRBJ2-1, the V gene TRBV7-2; weak D call: TRBD2 (6 bases). The germline V gene has CDR1 SGHTA and CDR2 FQGNSA. The CDR3 extends over 14 amino acids. Trimming stripped 6 bases from V and 5 bases from J, with 14 bases between. The CDR3 reads CASRGGGNDNEQFF. CDR3 coding DNA: TGTGCCAGCAGGGGAGGTGGTAATGACAATGAGCAGTTCTTC.

The rearrangement joins TRBV10-3 to TRBJ2-3; D remains ambiguous. The V gene's germline CDR1 is ENHRY and CDR2 SYGVKD. This CDR3 spans 14 amino acids. Trimming removed 6 bases from V and 4 bases from J, with 14 bases in between. The CDR3 region is CAIRADPVPDTQYF. DNA of the CDR3: TGTGCCATCAGGGCTGACCCGGTCCCAGATACGCAGTATTTT.

V is TRBV18 and J is TRBJ2-1; TRBD1 matches 9 bases. Germline CDR1 and CDR2: KGHSH and LQKENI. This CDR3 contains 17 residues. J lost 4 bases, V lost 0 bases, and 7 bases had no gene match. CDR3 coding DNA: TGTGCCAGCTCACCACCCGGGGGGACAGGGTCGTACAATGAGCAGTTCTTC. It specifies CASSPPGGTGSYNEQFF.

The V call is TRBV4-2, the J call TRBJ1-4; TRBD1 matches 9 bases. Germline CDR1 LGHNA, CDR2 YNFKEQ. The CDR3 has 15 residues. The ends lost 2 bases at V and 7 bases at J; junction bases unmatched: 5. CDR3 amino acids: CASSQRTGEGEKLFF. In DNA, the CDR3 is TGTGCCAGCAGCCAAAGGACAGGGGAAGGTGAAAAACTGTTTTTT.

The V call is TRBV5-1, the J call TRBJ2-7, with D perhaps TRBD1 or TRBD2 (6 bases each). Trimming removed 0 bases from V and 2 bases from J, with 12 bases in between. The CDR3 is made up of 15 amino acids. Per germline, CDR1 SGHRS and CDR2 YFSETQ. The CDR3 loop reads CASSLVTGAPYEQYF. In nucleotides, the CDR3 is TGCGCCAGCAGCTTGGTAACGGGGGCCCCCTACGAGCAGTACTTC.

Points on this clonotype: One junction end disagrees with the germline gene, perhaps due to a read error. The chain joins TRBV18 to TRBJ2-7, with D possibly matching TRBD2 (6 bases). Germline loops: CDR1 KGHSH, CDR2 LQKENI. The CDR3 length is 14 residues. The CDR3 sequence is CASSPTGTSSEQYF. CDR3 sequence (DNA): TGTGCCAGCTCACCAACCGGGACTTCCTCCGAGCAGTACTTC. Full variable domain (missing parts from reference TRBV18 and TRBJ2-7): NAGVMQNPRHLVRRRGQEARLRCSPMKGHSHVYWYRQLPEEGLKFMVYLQKENIIDESGMPKERFSAEFPKEGPSILRIQQVVRGDSAAYFCASSPTGTSSEQYFGPGTRLTVT.

This clonotype was observed a handful of times. CDR3: CASSPPSGNEQFF. The CDR3 DNA reads TGTGCCAGCTCACCACCTTCAGGCAATGAGCAGTTCTTC. The chain employs TRBV18 and TRBJ2-1; D remains ambiguous. Germline V gene lookup returns CDR1 KGHSH and CDR2 LQKENI. The CDR3 extends over 13 amino acids. The germline V and J ends were trimmed by 0 bases and 6 bases, with 6 bases remaining between them.

The chain recombines TRBV7-2 with TRBJ2-5; D may match TRBD1 or TRBD2 (5 bases each). Trimming cost V 2 bases and J 1 base, with 11 bases left between them. Germline CDR1 SGHTA, CDR2 FQGNSA. The CDR3 runs 15 residues. CDR3 bases: TGTGCCAGCAGCTTAAATGCCGGGACCCAAGAGACCCAGTACTTC. Protein product: CASSLNAGTQETQYF.

This clonotype was seen only a few times. The chain recombines TRBV11-2 with TRBJ1-4, with D maybe TRBD1 (6 bases). Between the trimmed V and J ends, which lost 5 bases and 10 bases, there was a span of 26 bases. Per the germline V gene, CDR1 is SGHAT and CDR2 is FQNNGV. This CDR3 spans 17 amino acids. CDR3 protein: CASSPPTYRERAGKLFF. In DNA, the CDR3 is TGTGCCAGCAGCCCACCCACGTACAGGGAACGAGCTGGAAAACTGTTTTTT.

This clonotype was detected only a few times. The rearrangement uses TRBV4-2 and TRBJ1-2; D is uncertain. The germline gives CDR1 LGHNA, CDR2 YNFKEQ. The CDR3 is made up of 15 amino acids. With 0 bases removed from V and 4 bases from J, the gap between germline ends came to 12 bases. The CDR3 sequence is CASSQDTQLSYGYTF. In DNA, the CDR3 is TGTGCCAGCAGCCAAGATACGCAGCTTAGCTATGGCTACACCTTC.